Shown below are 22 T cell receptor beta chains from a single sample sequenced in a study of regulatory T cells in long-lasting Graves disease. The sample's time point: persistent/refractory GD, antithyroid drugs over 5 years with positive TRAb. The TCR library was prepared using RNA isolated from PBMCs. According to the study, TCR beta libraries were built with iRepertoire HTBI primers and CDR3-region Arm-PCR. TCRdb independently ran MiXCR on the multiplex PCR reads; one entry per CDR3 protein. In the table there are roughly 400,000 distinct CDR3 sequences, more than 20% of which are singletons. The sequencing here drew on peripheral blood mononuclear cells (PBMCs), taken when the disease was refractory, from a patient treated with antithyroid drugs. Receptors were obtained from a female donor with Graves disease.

Here the CDR3 reads CASSDTPGLAGALDEQYF. DNA of the CDR3: TGTGCCAGCAGTGATACCCCGGGACTAGCGGGAGCACTGGACGAGCAGTACTTC. The V gene is TRBV6-1, the J gene TRBJ2-7; 14 bases agree with TRBD2. V shed 3 bases, J shed 5 bases, and the junction held 12 bases outside the gene matches. The CDR3 totals 18 residues. Germline V gene lookup returns CDR1 MNHNS and CDR2 SASEGT.

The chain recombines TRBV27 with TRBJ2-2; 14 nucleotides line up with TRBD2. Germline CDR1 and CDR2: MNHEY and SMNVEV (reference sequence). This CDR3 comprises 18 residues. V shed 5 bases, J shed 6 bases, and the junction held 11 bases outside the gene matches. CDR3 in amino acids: CASSAFPGTSGSAGELFF. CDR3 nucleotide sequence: TGTGCCAGCAGTGCTTTCCCCGGGACTAGCGGGAGTGCCGGGGAGCTGTTTTTT.

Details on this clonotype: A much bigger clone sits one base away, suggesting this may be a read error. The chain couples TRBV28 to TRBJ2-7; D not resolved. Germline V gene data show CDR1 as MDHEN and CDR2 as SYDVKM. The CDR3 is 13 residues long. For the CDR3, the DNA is TGTGCCAGCCGTTTAGACGTAACCTACGAGCAGTACTTC. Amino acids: CASRLDVTYEQYF. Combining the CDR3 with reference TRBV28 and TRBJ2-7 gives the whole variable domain DVKVTQSSRYLVKRTGEKVFLECVQDMDHENMFWYRQDPGLGLRLIYFSYDVKMKEKGDIPEGYSVSREKKERFSLILESASTNQTSMYLCASRLDVTYEQYFGPGTRLTVT.

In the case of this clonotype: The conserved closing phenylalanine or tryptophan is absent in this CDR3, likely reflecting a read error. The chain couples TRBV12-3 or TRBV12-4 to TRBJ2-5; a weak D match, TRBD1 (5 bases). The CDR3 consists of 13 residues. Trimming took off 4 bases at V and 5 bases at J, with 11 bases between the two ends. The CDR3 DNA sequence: TGTGCCAGCAGTTGGGGCGTTGGGGAGACCCAGTACCTC. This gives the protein CASSWGVGETQYL.

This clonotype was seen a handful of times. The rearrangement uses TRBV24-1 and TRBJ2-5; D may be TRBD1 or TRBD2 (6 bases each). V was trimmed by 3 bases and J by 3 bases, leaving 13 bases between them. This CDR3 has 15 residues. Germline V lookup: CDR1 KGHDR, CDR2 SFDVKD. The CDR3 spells CATSDGGRVEETQYF. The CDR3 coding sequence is TGTGCCACCAGTGATGGGGGGCGGGTGGAAGAGACCCAGTACTTC.

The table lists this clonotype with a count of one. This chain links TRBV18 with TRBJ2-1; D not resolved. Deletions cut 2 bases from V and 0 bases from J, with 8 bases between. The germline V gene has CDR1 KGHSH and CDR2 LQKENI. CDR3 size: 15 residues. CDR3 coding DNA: TGTGCCAGCTCACCAGTGGAAAGCTCCTACAATGAGCAGTTCTTC. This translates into CASSPVESSYNEQFF.

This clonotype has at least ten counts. CDR3 amino acids: CASRAGTALGNQPQHF. The CDR3, as DNA: TGTGCCAGCAGAGCCGGGACAGCCTTAGGGAATCAGCCCCAGCATTTT. This rearrangement joins TRBV6-1 to TRBJ1-5; TRBD1 agrees at 7 bases. J was trimmed by 4 bases and V by 6 bases; bases with no gene match: 12. The CDR3 sequence is 16 residues long. CDR1 and CDR2 from the germline V gene are MNHNS and SASEGT.

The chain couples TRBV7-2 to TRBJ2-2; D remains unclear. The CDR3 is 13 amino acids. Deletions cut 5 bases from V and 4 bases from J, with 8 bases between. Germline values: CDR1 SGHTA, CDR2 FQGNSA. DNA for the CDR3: TGTGCCAGCAGCACGAGTCTCACCGGGGAGCTGTTTTTT. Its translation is CASSTSLTGELFF.

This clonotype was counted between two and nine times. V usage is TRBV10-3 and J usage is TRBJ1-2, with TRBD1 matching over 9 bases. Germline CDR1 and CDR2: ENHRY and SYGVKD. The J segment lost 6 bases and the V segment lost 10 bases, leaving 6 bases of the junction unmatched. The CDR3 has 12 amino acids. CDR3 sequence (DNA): TGTGCCACAAGCAGGGACAGGGATGGCTACACCTTC. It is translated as CATSRDRDGYTF.

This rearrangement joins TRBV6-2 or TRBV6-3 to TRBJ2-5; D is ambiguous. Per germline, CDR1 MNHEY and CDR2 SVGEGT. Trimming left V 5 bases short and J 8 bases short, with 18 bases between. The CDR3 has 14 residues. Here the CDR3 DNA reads TGTGCCAGCAGTCGGGCCGGTGATTGGGTTACCCAGTACTTC. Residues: CASSRAGDWVTQYF.

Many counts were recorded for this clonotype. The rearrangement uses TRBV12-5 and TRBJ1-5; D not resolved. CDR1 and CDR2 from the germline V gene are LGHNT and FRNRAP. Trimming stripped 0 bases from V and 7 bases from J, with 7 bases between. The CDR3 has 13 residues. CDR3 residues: CASGLVLGQPQHF. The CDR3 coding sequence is TGTGCTAGTGGTTTGGTACTAGGACAGCCCCAGCATTTT.

CDR3 region: CASSVSLAGDGYTF. In DNA, the CDR3 is TGTGCCAGCAGCGTATCCCTCGCCGGGGATGGCTACACCTTC. The rearrangement links TRBV9 to TRBJ1-2; D gene unclear. Germline V lookup: CDR1 SGDLS, CDR2 YYNGEE. V was pared by 1 base and J by 6 bases, with 13 bases between. The CDR3 extends over 14 amino acids.

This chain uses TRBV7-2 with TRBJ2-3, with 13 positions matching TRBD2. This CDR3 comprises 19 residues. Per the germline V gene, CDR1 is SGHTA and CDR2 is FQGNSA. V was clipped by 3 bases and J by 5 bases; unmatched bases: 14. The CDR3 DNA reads TGTGCCAGCAGCTTCTGGACTAGCGGGAGCGGACAGATGGTAGATACGCAGTATTTT. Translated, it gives CASSFWTSGSGQMVDTQYF.

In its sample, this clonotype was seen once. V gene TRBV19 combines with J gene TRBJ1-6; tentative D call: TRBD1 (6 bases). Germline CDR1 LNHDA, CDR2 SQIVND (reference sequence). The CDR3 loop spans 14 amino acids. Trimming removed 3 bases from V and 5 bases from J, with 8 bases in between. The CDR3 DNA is TGTGCCAGTAGTATGGACAGCCATAATTCACCCCTCCACTTT. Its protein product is CASSMDSHNSPLHF.

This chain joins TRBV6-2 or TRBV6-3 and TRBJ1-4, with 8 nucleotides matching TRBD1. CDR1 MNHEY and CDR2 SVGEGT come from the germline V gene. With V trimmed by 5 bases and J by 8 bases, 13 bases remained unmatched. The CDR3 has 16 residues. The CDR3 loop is CASSVAPGQVGEKLFF. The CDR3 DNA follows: TGTGCCAGCAGTGTAGCCCCGGGACAGGTCGGGGAAAAACTGTTTTTT.

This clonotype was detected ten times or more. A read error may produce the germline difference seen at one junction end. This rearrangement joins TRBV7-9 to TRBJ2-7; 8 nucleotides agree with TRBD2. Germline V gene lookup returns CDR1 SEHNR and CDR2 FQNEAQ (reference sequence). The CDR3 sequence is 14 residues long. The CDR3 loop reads CASSLAGYSYEQYF. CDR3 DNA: TGTGCCAGCAGTTTAGCGGGGTACTCCTACGAGCAGTACTTC. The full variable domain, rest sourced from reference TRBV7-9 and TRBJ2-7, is DTGVSQNPRHKITKRGQNVTFRCDPISEHNRLYWYRQTLGQGPEFLTYFQNEAQLEKSRLLSDRFSAERPKGSFSTLEIQRTEQGDSAMYLCASSLAGYSYEQYFGPGTRLTVT.

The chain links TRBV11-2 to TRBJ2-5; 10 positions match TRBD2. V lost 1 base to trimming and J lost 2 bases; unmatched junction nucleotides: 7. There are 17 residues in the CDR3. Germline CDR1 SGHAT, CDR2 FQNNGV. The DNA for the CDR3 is TGTGCCAGCAGCTTAGTAATCGGACTAGCGGATCAAGAGACCCAGTACTTC. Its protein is CASSLVIGLADQETQYF. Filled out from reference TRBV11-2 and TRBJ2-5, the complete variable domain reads EAGVAQSPRYKIIEKRQSVAFWCNPISGHATLYWYQQILGQGPKLLIQFQNNGVVDDSQLPKDRFSAERLKGVDSTLKIQPAKLEDSAVYLCASSLVIGLADQETQYFGPGTRLLVL.

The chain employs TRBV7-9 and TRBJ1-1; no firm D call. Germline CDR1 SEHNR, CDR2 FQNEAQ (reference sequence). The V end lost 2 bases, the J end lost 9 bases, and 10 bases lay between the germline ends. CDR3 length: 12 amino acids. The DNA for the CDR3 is TGTGCCAGCAGCTTATTGCAGGAAAAAGCTTTCTTT. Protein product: CASSLLQEKAFF.

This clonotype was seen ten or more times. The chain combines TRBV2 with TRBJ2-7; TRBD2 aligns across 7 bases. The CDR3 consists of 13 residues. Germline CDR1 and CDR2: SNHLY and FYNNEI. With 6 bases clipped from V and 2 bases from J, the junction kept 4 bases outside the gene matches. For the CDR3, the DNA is TGTGCCAGCAGCCGGACTAGGGCCTACGAGCAGTACTTC. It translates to CASSRTRAYEQYF.

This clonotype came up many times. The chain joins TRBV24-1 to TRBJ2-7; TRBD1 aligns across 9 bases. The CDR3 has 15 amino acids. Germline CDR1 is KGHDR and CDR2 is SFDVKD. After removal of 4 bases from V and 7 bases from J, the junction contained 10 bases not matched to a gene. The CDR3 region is CATSETGTGRGEQYF. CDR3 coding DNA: TGTGCCACCAGTGAGACCGGGACAGGGCGAGGGGAGCAGTACTTC.

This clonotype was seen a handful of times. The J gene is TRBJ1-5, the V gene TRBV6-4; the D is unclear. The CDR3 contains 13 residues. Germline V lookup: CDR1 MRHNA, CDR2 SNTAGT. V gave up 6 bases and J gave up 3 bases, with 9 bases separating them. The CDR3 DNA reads TGTGCCAGCAGCCCTTCTGCCAATCAGCCCCAGCATTTT. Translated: CASSPSANQPQHF.

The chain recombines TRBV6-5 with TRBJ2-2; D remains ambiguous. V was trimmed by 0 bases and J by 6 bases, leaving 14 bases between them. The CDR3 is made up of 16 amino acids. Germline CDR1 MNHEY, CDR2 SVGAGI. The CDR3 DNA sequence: TGTGCCAGCAGTTACTCCCCATACCAGAGGTCCGGGGAGCTGTTTTTT. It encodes CASSYSPYQRSGELFF.